This TCR beta chain was identified during a study of identical twins. Overall study results and limits: Where beta out-of-frame sequences were concerned, excess twin sharing was weaker. Findings came from cross-sectional statistics, without long-term follow-up of donors.

V lost 4 bases to trimming and J lost 7 bases, with 7 bases between them. Germline lookup yields CDR1 MNHEY and CDR2 SVGEGT. The CDR3 covers 11 residues. From the 5' RACE reads, TCRdb called clonotypes with MiXCR, one entry per CDR3 protein. The sample yields a few hundred thousand distinct CDR3 sequences, about 12% seen once. A remark on this clonotype: Its antigen is unknown.

Only healthy Caucasians were included as donors. These data were also filed under a second study, of yellow fever vaccine responses in identical twins.

Material: memory (CD45RO+) T cells sorted from blood. This rearrangement joins TRBV6-2 or TRBV6-3 to TRBJ1-1; D remains unclear. This clonotype was obtained from a woman younger than 35 in good health. The CDR3 bases are TGTGCCAGCAGTTTGGGGTATGAAGCTTTCTTT. Translation: CASSLGYEAFF.